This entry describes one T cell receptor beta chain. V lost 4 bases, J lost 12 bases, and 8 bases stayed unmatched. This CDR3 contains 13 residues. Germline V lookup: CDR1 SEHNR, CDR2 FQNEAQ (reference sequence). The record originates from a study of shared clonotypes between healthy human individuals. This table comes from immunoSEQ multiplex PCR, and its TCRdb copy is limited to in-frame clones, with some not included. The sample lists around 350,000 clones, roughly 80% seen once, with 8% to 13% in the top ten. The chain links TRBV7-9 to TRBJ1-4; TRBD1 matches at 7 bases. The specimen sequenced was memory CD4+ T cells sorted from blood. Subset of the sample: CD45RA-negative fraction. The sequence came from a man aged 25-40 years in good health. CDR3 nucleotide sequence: TGTGCCAGCAGCTGGACGGCAGGGGGTCAACTGTTTTTT. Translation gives CASSWTAGGQLFF.